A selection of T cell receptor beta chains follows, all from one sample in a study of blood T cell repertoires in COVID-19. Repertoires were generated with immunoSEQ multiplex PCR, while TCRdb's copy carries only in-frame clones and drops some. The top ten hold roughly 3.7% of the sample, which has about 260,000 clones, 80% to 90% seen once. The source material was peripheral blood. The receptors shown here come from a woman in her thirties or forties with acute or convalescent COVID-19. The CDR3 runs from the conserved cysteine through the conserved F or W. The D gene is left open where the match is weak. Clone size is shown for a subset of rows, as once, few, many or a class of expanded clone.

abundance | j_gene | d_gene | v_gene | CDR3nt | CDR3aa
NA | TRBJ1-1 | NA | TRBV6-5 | TGTGCCAGTACCGGGACACAAAAGAACACTGAAGCTTTCTTT | CASTGTQKNTEAFF
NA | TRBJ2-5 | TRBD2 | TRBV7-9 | TGTGCCAGCAGCCCCCCCCTAGCGGGGGGCCAAGAGACCCAGTACTTC | CASSPPLAGGQETQYF
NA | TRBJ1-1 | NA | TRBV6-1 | TGTGCCAGCAGTGACCGAGGGATGAACACTGAAGCTTTCTTT | CASSDRGMNTEAFF
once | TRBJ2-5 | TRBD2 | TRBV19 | TGTGCCAGTAGTATAAACGGGGCGGGGGGCCTACAAGAGACCCAGTACTTC | CASSINGAGGLQETQYF
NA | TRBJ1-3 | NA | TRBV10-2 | TGCGCCAGCAGTGAGTCACGGACAGCTGGAAACACCATATATTTT | CASSESRTAGNTIYF
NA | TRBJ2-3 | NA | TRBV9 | TGTGCCAGCAGCGTAACGGCGGGGATAGATACGCAGTATTTT | CASSVTAGIDTQYF
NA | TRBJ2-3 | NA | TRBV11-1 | TGTGCCAGCAGCGCCGGAGTAGGGGCAACAGATACGCAGTATTTT | CASSAGVGATDTQYF
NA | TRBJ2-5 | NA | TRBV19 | TGTGCCAGTAGTATAGATCTCTTCGGGGGAGAGACCCAGTACTTC | CASSIDLFGGETQYF
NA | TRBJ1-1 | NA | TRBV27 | TGTGCCAGCAGCAGGGGTCGGGGCACTGAAGCTTTCTTT | CASSRGRGTEAFF
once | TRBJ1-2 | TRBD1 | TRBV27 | TGTGCCAGCAGTTTACAGTGGACAGGGAACCTATATGGCTACACCTTC | CASSLQWTGNLYGYTF
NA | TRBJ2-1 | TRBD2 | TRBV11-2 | TGTGCCAGCAGCCCCCGGGTGACTAGCGGGGTGGATGAGCAGTTCTTC | CASSPRVTSGVDEQFF
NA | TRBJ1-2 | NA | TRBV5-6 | TGTGCCAGCAGCTTAAATCCGACGACAAACTATGGCTACACCTTC | CASSLNPTTNYGYTF
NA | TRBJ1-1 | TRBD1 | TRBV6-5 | TGTGCCAGCAGTCCAAGACAGGGGCGAGAGACTGAAGCTTTCTTT | CASSPRQGRETEAFF
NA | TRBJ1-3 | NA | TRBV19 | TGTGCCAGTAGTATGATTGGATCGACAGCTCCTGGAAACACCATATATTTT | CASSMIGSTAPGNTIYF
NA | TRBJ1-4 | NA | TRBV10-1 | TGCGCCAGCAGTGAGTCTACAGCCACTAATGAAAAACTGTTTTTT | CASSESTATNEKLFF
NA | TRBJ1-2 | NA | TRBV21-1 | TGTGCCAGCATACAATCTAACTATGGCTACACCTTC | CASIQSNYGYTF
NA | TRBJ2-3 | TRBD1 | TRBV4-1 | TGCGCCAGCAGCCAAGAGTCAGGGGGAGATACGCAGTATTTT | CASSQESGGDTQYF
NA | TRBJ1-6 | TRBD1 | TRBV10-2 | TGCGCCAGCAGTGATAAAGCCGGGACAGGGTATAATTCACCCCTCCACTTT | CASSDKAGTGYNSPLHF
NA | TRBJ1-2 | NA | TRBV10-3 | TGTGCCATCGGGGAGGGATCCTATGGCTACACCTTC | CAIGEGSYGYTF
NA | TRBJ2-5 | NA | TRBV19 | TGTGCCAGTAGTATAAAACAGGGATGGACAGAGACCCAGTACTTC | CASSIKQGWTETQYF
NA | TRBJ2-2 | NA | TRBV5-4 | TGTGCCAGCAGCTCCCCCTTATTTGACACCGGGGAGCTGTTTTTT | CASSSPLFDTGELFF
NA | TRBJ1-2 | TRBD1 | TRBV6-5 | TGTGCCAGCAGTACCGGGACAGGGATCTATGGCTACACCTTC | CASSTGTGIYGYTF
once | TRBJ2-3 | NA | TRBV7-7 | TGTGCCAGCAGCTTAAACGTCCAGAACACAGATACGCAGTATTTT | CASSLNVQNTDTQYF
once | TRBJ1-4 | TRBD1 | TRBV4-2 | TGTGCCAGCAGCCCAGACAGGGGGGTTCGGGAAAAACTGTTTTTT | CASSPDRGVREKLFF
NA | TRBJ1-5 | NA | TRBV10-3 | TGTGCCGTCGGGTCGGACAATCAGCCCCAGCATTTT | CAVGSDNQPQHF
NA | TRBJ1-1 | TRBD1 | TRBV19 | TGTGCCAGTAACCGACAGGGGACCAACACTGAAGCTTTCTTT | CASNRQGTNTEAFF
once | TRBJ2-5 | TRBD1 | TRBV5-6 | TGTGCCAGCAGCTCCACCGGGACAGGCGGGGAGACCCAGTACTTC | CASSSTGTGGETQYF
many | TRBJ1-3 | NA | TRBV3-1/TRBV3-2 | TGTGCCAGCAGCCTATCGGCTGGAAACACCATATATTTT | CASSLSAGNTIYF
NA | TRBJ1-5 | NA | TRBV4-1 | TGCGCCAGCAGCCAAGTTAGTCCGCTCAATCAGCCCCAGCATTTT | CASSQVSPLNQPQHF
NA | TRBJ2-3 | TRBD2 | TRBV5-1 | TGCGCCAGCAGCTTTTCTAGCGGGGTTACAGATACGCAGTATTTT | CASSFSSGVTDTQYF
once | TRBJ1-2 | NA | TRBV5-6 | TGTGCCAGCAGCGACGATGGGCCGGGGGGCTACACCTTC | CASSDDGPGGYTF
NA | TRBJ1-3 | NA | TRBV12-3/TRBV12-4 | TGTGCCAGCAGCCCCTCGGTCTCCAACACCATATATTTT | CASSPSVSNTIYF
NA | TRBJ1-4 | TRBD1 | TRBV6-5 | TGTGCCAGCAGTCCACAGGGGGTTCTGTGGGAAAAACTGTTTTTT | CASSPQGVLWEKLFF
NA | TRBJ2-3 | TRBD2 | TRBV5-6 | TGTGCCAGCAGCTCCCTGGGCAGCGGGGGGTATACAGATACGCAGTATTTT | CASSSLGSGGYTDTQYF
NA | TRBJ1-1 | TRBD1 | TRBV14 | TGTGCCAGCAGCCACGGACAGGCAACGAACACTGAAGCTTTCTTT | CASSHGQATNTEAFF
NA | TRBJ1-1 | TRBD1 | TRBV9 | TGTGCCAGCAGCGTAGTGACAGGGATGAACACTGAAGCTTTCTTT | CASSVVTGMNTEAFF
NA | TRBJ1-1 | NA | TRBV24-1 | TGTGCCACCAGTGATGGTTCGGGGGTGAACACTGAAGCTTTCTTT | CATSDGSGVNTEAFF
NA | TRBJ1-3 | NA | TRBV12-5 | TGTGCTAGTGGTTCAGGGACAAAAACTGGAAACACCATATATTTT | CASGSGTKTGNTIYF
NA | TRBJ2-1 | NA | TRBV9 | TGTGCCAGCAGCGTTGGGCGGGTTCCAATCTACAATGAGCAGTTCTTC | CASSVGRVPIYNEQFF
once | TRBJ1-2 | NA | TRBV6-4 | TGTGCCAGCTTCAGTATGGGCGGCTACACCTTC | CASFSMGGYTF
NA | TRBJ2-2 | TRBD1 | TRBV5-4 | TGTGCCAGCAGCGTCGGGACAGGGGGCACCGGGGAGCTGTTTTTT | CASSVGTGGTGELFF
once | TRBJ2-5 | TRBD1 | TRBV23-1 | TGCGCCAGCAGTCAATGGACAGGGGGAGAGACCCAGTACTTC | CASSQWTGGETQYF
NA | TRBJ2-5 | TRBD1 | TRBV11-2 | TGTGCCAGCAGCGGGTGGGCAGGGGGCTTGGAGTGGGAGACCCAGTACTTC | CASSGWAGGLEWETQYF
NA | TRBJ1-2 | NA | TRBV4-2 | TGTGCCAGCAGCCCCAATGGGGTCAGGGAAAATGGCTACACCTTC | CASSPNGVRENGYTF
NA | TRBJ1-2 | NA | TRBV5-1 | TGCGCCAGCAGCTTGGGGCAGAATAACTATGGCTACACCTTC | CASSLGQNNYGYTF
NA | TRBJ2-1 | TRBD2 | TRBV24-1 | TGTGCCACCAGTGATTTTCCTAGCGGGGGGGCTGACCCCTACAATGAGCAGTTCTTC | CATSDFPSGGADPYNEQFF
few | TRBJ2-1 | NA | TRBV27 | TGTGCCATCCCCGGGGACTCCCTCCCCCTCGAGCAGTTCTTC | CAIPGDSLPLEQFF
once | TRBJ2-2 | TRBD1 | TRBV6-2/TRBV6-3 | TGTGCCAGCAGTCCCCCAGGGGGCCGAACCGGGGAGCTGTTTTTT | CASSPPGGRTGELFF
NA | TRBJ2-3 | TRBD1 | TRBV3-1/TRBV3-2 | TGTGCCAGCAGCCAATCCCCGCCGACAGGGCCCCATACGCAGTATTTT | CASSQSPPTGPHTQYF
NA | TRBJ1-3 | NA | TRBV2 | TGTGCCGTACAGGGCGACTCTGGAAACACCATATATTTT | CAVQGDSGNTIYF
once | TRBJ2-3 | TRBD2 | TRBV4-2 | TGTGCCAGCAGCCAAAATGAACTAGCGGGGTATACAGATACGCAGTATTTT | CASSQNELAGYTDTQYF
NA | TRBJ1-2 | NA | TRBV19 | TGTGCCAGTAGTACACCCGGGGGGCGGATGTTATATCGCTACACCTTC | CASSTPGGRMLYRYTF
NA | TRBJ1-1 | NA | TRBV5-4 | TGTGCCAGCAGCCTAGGGGGTTCCACTGAAGCTTTCTTT | CASSLGGSTEAFF
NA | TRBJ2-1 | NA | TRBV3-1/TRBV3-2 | TGTGCCAGCAGCCCTTCTGAGCGTCCCTACAATGAGCAGTTCTTC | CASSPSERPYNEQFF
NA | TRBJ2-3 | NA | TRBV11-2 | TGTGCCAGCAGCCTGGGGGGGCTGTTAACGGATACGCAGTATTTT | CASSLGGLLTDTQYF
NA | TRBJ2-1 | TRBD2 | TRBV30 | TGTGCCCATGGTATCGCCGGGGCGGGGGGGCCCTACAATGAGCAGTTCTTC | CAHGIAGAGGPYNEQFF
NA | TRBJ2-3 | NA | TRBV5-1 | TGCGCCAGCAGCTTGGGCGGAACTAGCACAGATACGCAGTATTTT | CASSLGGTSTDTQYF